One T cell receptor beta chain is described in this entry. Its cognate antigen is unknown. The sample is drawn from a study of T cell responses to AZD1222 COVID-19 vaccine. Background on the study: Second-dose groups at about 4 or about 12 weeks were pooled.

Method: immunoSEQ multiplex PCR; TCRdb's copy keeps in-frame clones and lacks some. The sample consists of more than 45,000 clones, approximately 84% of them appearing once. Study-wide findings and caveats: Just a handful of people given AZD1222 tested seropositive at baseline.

Germline V gives CDR1 SEHNR, CDR2 FQNEAQ (reference sequence). V was pared by 1 base and J by 0 bases, with 7 bases between. The length of the CDR3 is 14 residues. The V call is TRBV7-9, the J call TRBJ2-7; D is ambiguous. Sequenced here: peripheral blood, sampled on day 0 of AZD1222 vaccination. The clonotype comes from an adult in good health. CDR3 sequence reads: CASSLVSSSYEQYF. As DNA, the CDR3 is TGTGCCAGCAGCTTAGTCAGCAGCTCCTACGAGCAGTACTTC.